A single sample gave rise to the 10 T cell receptor beta chains below, sequenced in a study of memory CD4+ T cells and cytomegalovirus serostatus. Libraries were prepared by immunoSEQ multiplex PCR; TCRdb keeps only in-frame clonotypes and omits some of them. The sample comprises almost 45,000 clones, about four fifths of which are singletons, and around 1.1% rests with the top ten. Single viable CD3+CD4+CD8-CD45RO+ cells were sorted as the memory CD4+ T cells. Material for sequencing was memory CD4+ T cells from blood. Receptors originate from an adult in good health and CMV-seronegative.

This clone was seen more than once but under ten times. The genes are TRBV30 and TRBJ2-1, with D possibly being TRBD2 (6 bases). CDR1 is GTSNPN and CDR2 is SVGIG in the germline V gene (reference sequence). The CDR3 sequence is 14 residues long. V shed 3 bases and J shed 0 bases, with 9 bases lying between them. CDR3 DNA: TGTGCCTGGAGCGCCGGGAGCTCCTACAATGAGCAGTTCTTC. Amino acid sequence: CAWSAGSSYNEQFF.

The gene calls are TRBV19 and TRBJ2-1; D is possibly TRBD1 (6 bases). Trimming left V 6 bases short and J 2 bases short, with 14 bases between. In germline, CDR1 is LNHDA, CDR2 SQIVND (reference sequence). The CDR3 has 15 amino acids. The CDR3 DNA is TGTGCCAGTAGGATAACAGGGTCGCCCTACAATGAGCAGTTCTTC. Translation gives CASRITGSPYNEQFF.

J is TRBJ1-5 and V is TRBV25-1; D is possibly TRBD1 (6 bases). V was trimmed by 1 base and J by 6 bases, leaving 13 bases between them. Germline values: CDR1 MGHDK, CDR2 SYGVNS. This CDR3 region has 15 residues. CDR3 amino acids: CASSESTGWAQPQHF. In DNA, the CDR3 is TGTGCCAGCAGTGAATCAACAGGGTGGGCTCAGCCCCAGCATTTT. The whole variable domain, filled in from reference TRBV25-1 and TRBJ1-5, reads EADIYQTPRYLVIGTGKKITLECSQTMGHDKMYWYQQDPGMELHLIHYSYGVNSTEKGDLSSESTVSRIRTEHFPLTLESARPSHTSQYLCASSESTGWAQPQHFGDGTRLSIL.

This rearrangement joins TRBV19 to TRBJ1-5, with 7 bases matching TRBD1. CDR3 length equals 13 residues. With V trimmed by 6 bases and J by 7 bases, 6 bases remained unmatched. The germline gives CDR1 LNHDA, CDR2 SQIVND (reference sequence). CDR3 loop: CASSRQGWQPQHF. The CDR3 DNA follows: TGTGCCAGTAGCAGACAGGGATGGCAGCCCCAGCATTTT.

The chain has TRBV18 and TRBJ2-2; no firm D call. This CDR3 is built from 15 residues. Germline V gene lookup returns CDR1 KGHSH and CDR2 LQKENI. V was trimmed by 1 base and J by 4 bases, leaving 10 bases between them. This CDR3 is CASSPLTASTGELFF. In DNA, the CDR3 is TGTGCCAGCTCACCACTAACAGCCAGCACCGGGGAGCTGTTTTTT.

The sample holds one count of this clone. The chain couples TRBV2 to TRBJ1-2, with a weak D call TRBD1 (5 bases). The germline V and J ends were trimmed by 7 bases and 7 bases, with 31 bases remaining between them. The CDR3 has 18 residues. Germline V gene lookup returns CDR1 SNHLY and CDR2 FYNNEI. The CDR3 nucleotides are TGTGCCAGCACCTACAGCCTTGGGACGGGACCTTTTACCGGTGGCTACACCTTC. Its protein product is CASTYSLGTGPFTGGYTF. Drawing the rest from reference TRBV2 and TRBJ1-2, the complete variable domain is EPEVTQTPSHQVTQMGQEVILRCVPISNHLYFYWYRQILGQKVEFLVSFYNNEISEKSEIFDDQFSVERPDGSNFTLKIRSTKLEDSAMYFCASTYSLGTGPFTGGYTFGSGTRLTVV.

As to this clone: At the DNA level, this CDR3 is encoded by other sequences in the same sample as well. The chain couples TRBV19 to TRBJ2-7; possibly TRBD1 for D (5 bases). The CDR3 is 13 amino acids. Trimming removed 3 bases at V and 5 bases at J, with 11 bases between. The germline V gene has CDR1 LNHDA and CDR2 SQIVND (reference sequence). The CDR3 nucleotides are TGTGCCAGTAGTATCGCAGGGATCAACGAGCAGTACTTC. Residues: CASSIAGINEQYF.

This chain uses TRBV19 with TRBJ1-3, with TRBD1 as a possible D gene (5 bases). The V gene lost 9 bases and the J gene lost 2 bases, with 8 bases spanning the gap. Germline V lookup: CDR1 LNHDA, CDR2 SQIVND (reference sequence). The CDR3 covers 12 residues. CDR3 residues: CASGTAGNTIYF. In DNA form, the CDR3 reads TGTGCCAGCGGGACTGCTGGAAACACCATATATTTT.

The chain combines TRBV18 with TRBJ1-1; TRBD1 matches 7 bases. The junction had 8 bases not matched to a gene; V was cut back by 5 bases and J by 5 bases. This CDR3 is built from 14 residues. In germline, CDR1 is KGHSH, CDR2 LQKENI. CDR3 DNA sequence: TGTGCCAGCTCAGCCCCAGGGGGGCGGACTGAAGCTTTCTTT. The encoded protein is CASSAPGGRTEAFF.

The gene calls are TRBV5-4 and TRBJ2-1, with D perhaps TRBD2 (6 bases). The CDR3 runs 12 residues. The V end lost 4 bases, the J end lost 12 bases, and 14 bases lay between the germline ends. Germline CDR1 SGHNT, CDR2 YYREEE (reference sequence). Here the CDR3 DNA reads TGTGCCAGCAGCCCCCCGGGACTCGCGCAGTTCTTC. This codes for CASSPPGLAQFF.